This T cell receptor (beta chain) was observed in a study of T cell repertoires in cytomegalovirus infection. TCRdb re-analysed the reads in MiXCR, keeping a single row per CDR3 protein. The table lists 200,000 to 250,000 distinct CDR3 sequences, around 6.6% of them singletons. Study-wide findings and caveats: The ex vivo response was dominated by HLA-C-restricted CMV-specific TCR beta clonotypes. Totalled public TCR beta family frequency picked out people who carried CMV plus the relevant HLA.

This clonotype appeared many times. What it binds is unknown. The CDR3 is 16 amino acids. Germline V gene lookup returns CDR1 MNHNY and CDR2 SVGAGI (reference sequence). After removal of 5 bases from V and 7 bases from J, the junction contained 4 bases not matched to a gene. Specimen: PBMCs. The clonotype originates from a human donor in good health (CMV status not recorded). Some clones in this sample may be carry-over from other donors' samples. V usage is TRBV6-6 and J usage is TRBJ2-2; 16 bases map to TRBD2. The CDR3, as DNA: TGTGCCAGCAGTGGGACTAGCGGGGGGGTCGGCGGGGAGCTGTTTTTT. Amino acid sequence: CASSGTSGGVGGELFF.